This TCR beta chain emerged from a study of blood T cell repertoires in COVID-19. Assay used: immunoSEQ multiplex PCR; TCRdb lists only in-frame clones, some missing. This table holds under 200,000 clones, around nine tenths found once. This CDR3 has 11 amino acids. From germline, CDR1 is SGHDT and CDR2 YYEEEE. V was pared by 3 bases and J by 7 bases, with 5 bases between. This clone was observed a single time. Sequencing was done on a sample of peripheral blood. V gene TRBV5-6 combines with J gene TRBJ2-4; no definite D call. This TCR derives from a man in his fifties or sixties with COVID-19, enrolled during active disease. CDR3 amino acids: CASSSSNIQYF. The CDR3 coding sequence is TGTGCCAGCAGCTCCTCCAACATTCAGTACTTC.